Following are 30 T cell receptor beta chains from one sample sequenced in a study of CD8+ T cells in alopecia areata. Extracted RNA was reverse transcribed, and the resulting cDNA served as sequencing template. Sequencing was performed with immunoSEQ multiplex PCR; in TCRdb, only in-frame clones are kept and a portion is missing. The sample has 140,000 or so clones, approximately 65% seen once. The sample was CD8+ T cells sorted from blood. The source is a human donor in good health.

This clone has more than one count but fewer than ten. The chain is built from TRBV5-6 and TRBJ2-7; D is possibly TRBD2 (5 bases). Germline CDR1 is SGHDT and CDR2 is YYEEEE. Trimming took 5 bases from V and 3 from J, leaving 15 bases between them. CDR3 length equals 14 residues. CDR3 region: CASSSDGVSYEQYF. CDR3 DNA: TGTGCCAGCAGTTCAGACGGGGTGAGCTACGAGCAGTACTTC.

The chain has TRBV4-1 and TRBJ1-4; D gene uncertain. V was clipped by 0 bases and J by 4 bases, with 12 bases between them. The CDR3 spans 16 residues. Germline loops: CDR1 MGHRA, CDR2 YSYEKL. CDR3 protein: CASSQDRIGFNEKLFF. Here the CDR3 DNA reads TGCGCCAGCAGCCAAGATCGAATAGGGTTTAATGAAAAACTGTTTTTT.

As regards this clone: Other DNA sequences in this sample translate to the same CDR3. This chain uses TRBV29-1 with TRBJ1-2; no definite D call. The CDR3 has 11 amino acids. Germline CDR1 SQVTM, CDR2 ANQGSEA. The germline V and J ends were trimmed by 1 base and 8 bases, with 8 bases remaining between them. The CDR3 reads CSVEGRRGYTF. The CDR3 bases are TGCAGCGTTGAAGGCCGACGAGGCTACACCTTC.

V and J are TRBV27 and TRBJ2-7, with D possibly being TRBD2 (6 bases). The ends were cut back, 8 bases at V and 6 bases at J, with 14 bases in the middle. CDR1 is MNHEY and CDR2 is SMNVEV in the germline V gene (reference sequence). CDR3 length equals 12 residues. The CDR3 DNA follows: TGTGCCAGCTCGGAGGGTGGGTCCGAGCAGTACTTC. Translating gives CASSEGGSEQYF.

The V gene is TRBV5-4, the J gene TRBJ2-1; D is uncertain. Per the germline V gene, CDR1 is SGHNT and CDR2 is YYREEE (reference sequence). The CDR3 has 12 amino acids. V lost 0 bases, J lost 7 bases, and 5 bases lay in between. CDR3 in DNA: TGTGCCAGCAGCTTGGAGGGAAATGAGCAGTTCTTC. It yields the protein CASSLEGNEQFF.

The rearrangement joins TRBV6-5 to TRBJ1-3; D gene uncertain. V shed 8 bases and J shed 4 bases, with 6 bases lying between them. Germline V gives CDR1 MNHEY, CDR2 SVGAGI. The CDR3 sequence is 11 residues long. CDR3 nucleotide sequence: TGTGCCAGCGGTACCGGAAACACCATATATTTT. It translates to CASGTGNTIYF.

About this clone: This may come from a read error, since a much larger clone is one base off. The genes are TRBV7-9 and TRBJ2-7; D ambiguous. This CDR3 region has 13 residues. Germline CDR1 and CDR2: SEHNR and FQNEAQ (reference sequence). Deletions cut 3 bases from V and 0 bases from J, with 6 bases between. CDR3 nucleotide sequence: TGTGCCAGCAGCTTTGACGGCTCCTACGAGCAGTACTTC. Translated, it gives CASSFDGSYEQYF.

The V and J genes are TRBV4-1 and TRBJ1-1; 10 positions agree with TRBD1. The germline V gene has CDR1 MGHRA and CDR2 YSYEKL. The CDR3 is 14 residues long. V shed 4 bases and J 7 bases; nucleotides not matched to a gene: 6. CDR3: CASSPIRDRGEAFF. CDR3 coding DNA: TGCGCCAGCAGCCCTATACGGGACAGGGGTGAAGCTTTCTTT.

The chain uses TRBV6-5 and TRBJ1-5; no firm D call. V was trimmed by 6 bases and J by 8 bases, leaving 17 bases between them. Per germline, CDR1 MNHEY and CDR2 SVGAGI. This CDR3 is built from 14 residues. The CDR3: CASSNSPGWEPQHF. CDR3 DNA: TGTGCCAGCAGCAACTCACCGGGCTGGGAGCCCCAGCATTTT.

The chain has TRBV27 and TRBJ2-1, with D possibly being TRBD2 (6 bases). Germline V gene sequence: CDR1 MNHEY, CDR2 SMNVEV (reference sequence). With 4 bases removed from V and 5 bases from J, the gap between germline ends came to 18 bases. The CDR3 is 16 residues long. This CDR3 is CASSWGYSGPNNEQFF. The CDR3 region has the DNA TGTGCCAGCAGTTGGGGTTATAGCGGCCCTAACAATGAGCAGTTCTTC.

The count of this clone is one. Other DNA sequences in the same sample also yield this CDR3. V and J are TRBV5-4 and TRBJ2-7; 11 bases map to TRBD1. Germline V gene data show CDR1 as SGHNT and CDR2 as YYREEE (reference sequence). The J segment lost 1 base and the V segment lost 4 bases, leaving 4 bases of the junction unmatched. The CDR3 contains 15 residues. The CDR3 loop reads CASSLGQGASYEQYF. In nucleotides, the CDR3 is TGTGCCAGCAGCCTTGGACAGGGGGCATCCTACGAGCAGTACTTC.

This chain uses TRBV6-5 with TRBJ2-1; TRBD1 or TRBD2 may be the D gene (5 bases each). V was clipped by 8 bases and J by 0 bases, with 14 bases between them. There are 15 residues in the CDR3. Germline CDR1 MNHEY, CDR2 SVGAGI. This chain's CDR3 is CASEGPGSSYNEQFF. The CDR3, as DNA: TGTGCCAGCGAGGGGCCGGGAAGCTCCTACAATGAGCAGTTCTTC.

As for this clone: In the same sample, other DNA sequences code for this CDR3. The chain uses TRBV9 and TRBJ2-6; tentatively, D is TRBD1 (5 bases). Germline loops: CDR1 SGDLS, CDR2 YYNGEE. This CDR3 is built from 15 residues. Trimming left V 3 bases short and J 0 bases short, with 7 bases between. The CDR3: CASSGTGSGANVLTF. The CDR3, as DNA: TGTGCCAGCAGCGGCACAGGCTCTGGGGCCAACGTCCTGACTTTC.

The chain combines TRBV5-6 with TRBJ2-1; TRBD2 matches at 8 bases. CDR1 is SGHDT, CDR2 YYEEEE, per germline. The length of the CDR3 is 15 residues. V shed 1 base and J 4 bases; nucleotides not matched to a gene: 4. As DNA, the CDR3 is TGTGCCAGCAGCTTGACGGGAGGGCCGTACAATGAGCAGTTCTTC. Translation gives CASSLTGGPYNEQFF.

The J gene is TRBJ2-1, the V gene TRBV2; D tentatively reads TRBD1 or TRBD2 (5 bases each). Trimming cost V 2 bases and J 9 bases, with 11 bases left between them. The V gene's germline CDR1 is SNHLY and CDR2 FYNNEI. The CDR3 runs to 13 residues. The CDR3 sequence is CASSEWGSGEQFF. CDR3 coding DNA: TGTGCCAGCAGTGAATGGGGGTCGGGTGAGCAGTTCTTC.

This sequence joins TRBV2 and TRBJ2-5; D is perhaps TRBD2 (6 bases). The CDR3 loop spans 16 amino acids. Trimming shortened V by 0 bases and J by 5 bases, and 16 bases separated the two germline ends. From germline, CDR1 is SNHLY and CDR2 FYNNEI. CDR3 in DNA: TGTGCCAGCAGTGAAGCGCTTTCCGTCGGGGGTGAGACCCAGTACTTC. This encodes CASSEALSVGGETQYF.

As to this clone: This sequence may be a read error, since a much larger clone differs from it by one base. The V and J genes are TRBV5-6 and TRBJ2-7; the match to TRBD2 covers 7 bases. V shed 2 bases, J shed 0 bases, and the junction held 8 bases outside the gene matches. This CDR3 spans 16 amino acids. The V gene's germline CDR1 is SGHDT and CDR2 YYEEEE. In DNA, the CDR3 is TGTGCCAGCAGCTTAGGCGGGGGAGGGTTCTCCTACGAGCAGTACTTC. It yields the protein CASSLGGGGFSYEQYF.

This clone came up a few times. The gene calls are TRBV9 and TRBJ2-2; D gene uncertain. CDR1 SGDLS and CDR2 YYNGEE come from the germline V gene. CDR3 length: 12 amino acids. With 4 bases removed from V and 3 bases from J, the gap between germline ends came to 4 bases. Written as DNA, the CDR3 is TGTGCCAGCAGCTCCCACACCGGGGAGCTGTTTTTT. Protein product: CASSSHTGELFF.

The V gene is TRBV29-1, the J gene TRBJ2-7, with D possibly matching TRBD1 (5 bases). V was cut by 4 bases and J by 3 bases, with 19 bases left in between. Germline loops: CDR1 SQVTM, CDR2 ANQGSEA. This CDR3 comprises 15 residues. CDR3 region: CSVVYAQGVHYEQYF. The CDR3 DNA sequence: TGCAGCGTTGTCTACGCCCAGGGTGTACACTACGAGCAGTACTTC.

The chain combines TRBV7-9 with TRBJ1-1; D gene ambiguous. This CDR3 contains 18 residues. The V and J ends lost 5 bases and 0 bases respectively, with 22 bases between them. Germline values: CDR1 SEHNR, CDR2 FQNEAQ (reference sequence). The CDR3 here is CASSHPVAGYDMNTEAFF. In DNA, the CDR3 is TGTGCCAGCAGCCATCCCGTGGCGGGCTATGATATGAACACTGAAGCTTTCTTT.

The CDR3 DNA sequence: TGTGCCTGCACGGGGGCTGGGACCCAGTACTTC. Protein: CACTGAGTQYF. The genes are TRBV25-1 and TRBJ2-5; either TRBD1 or TRBD2 may fit D (6 bases each). V lost 11 bases and J lost 7, with 14 bases in between. Germline loops: CDR1 MGHDK, CDR2 SYGVNS. The CDR3 sequence is 11 residues long.

A word on this clone: A junction end diverges from the germline sequence, so it may reflect a read error. The V call is TRBV6-1, the J call TRBJ1-2; unclear D gene. Germline-derived CDR1 and CDR2 are MNHNS and SASEGT. The CDR3 runs 10 residues. For the CDR3, the DNA is TGTGCCAGCAGTGCCCCGGGCCTCACTTTC. Amino acid sequence: CASSAPGLTF.

CDR3: CAWSHGGGNQPQHF. CDR3 DNA sequence: TGTGCCTGGAGTCACGGTGGGGGCAATCAGCCCCAGCATTTT. The chain employs TRBV30 and TRBJ1-5; no clear D. Per the germline V gene, CDR1 is GTSNPN and CDR2 is SVGIG (reference sequence). The CDR3 covers 14 residues. V lost 2 bases to trimming and J lost 2 bases, with 10 bases between them.

The chain carries TRBV11-2 and TRBJ2-5; D remains ambiguous. The germline V gene has CDR1 SGHAT and CDR2 FQNNGV. The CDR3 has 14 residues. V lost 4 bases to trimming and J lost 1 base, with 10 bases between them. As DNA, the CDR3 is TGTGCCAGCAGCTCATTCAACGTCCAAGAGACCCAGTACTTC. Residues: CASSSFNVQETQYF. The variable domain in full, completed from reference TRBV11-2 and TRBJ2-5, reads EAGVAQSPRYKIIEKRQSVAFWCNPISGHATLYWYQQILGQGPKLLIQFQNNGVVDDSQLPKDRFSAERLKGVDSTLKIQPAKLEDSAVYLCASSSFNVQETQYFGPGTRLLVL.

The sample holds a few counts of this clone. The chain links TRBV4-1 to TRBJ2-7, with D hard to call. Germline loops: CDR1 MGHRA, CDR2 YSYEKL. With 1 base removed from V and 3 bases from J, the gap between germline ends came to 7 bases. The CDR3 runs 13 residues. CDR3 amino acids: CASSQALFYEQYF. In nucleotides, the CDR3 is TGCGCCAGCAGCCAAGCCCTTTTCTACGAGCAGTACTTC.

This clone was observed a handful of times. The gene calls are TRBV7-9 and TRBJ2-1, with D uncertain. V was pared by 4 bases and J by 9 bases, with 16 bases between. The germline V gene has CDR1 SEHNR and CDR2 FQNEAQ (reference sequence). This CDR3 spans 14 amino acids. In DNA, the CDR3 is TGTGCCAGCAGCTCTAACGCTAGGAAGGGTGAGCAGTTCTTC. It is translated as CASSSNARKGEQFF.

The rearrangement uses TRBV6-5 and TRBJ1-1; D unclear. The V end lost 5 bases, the J end lost 11 bases, and 15 bases lay between the germline ends. The CDR3 has 12 residues. Germline CDR1 reads MNHEY; CDR2 reads SVGAGI. As DNA, the CDR3 is TGTGCCAGCAGTCTGACTGGTTCAGATGCTTTCTTT. Encoded protein: CASSLTGSDAFF.

The gene calls are TRBV7-8 and TRBJ2-2; TRBD2 matches 11 bases. Germline CDR1 SGHVS, CDR2 FQNEAQ. V lost 2 bases, J lost 5 bases, and 10 bases stayed unmatched. CDR3 length equals 18 residues. The CDR3 here is CASSLRVAGGPETGELFF. The CDR3, as DNA: TGTGCCAGCAGCTTAAGGGTAGCGGGAGGGCCGGAAACCGGGGAGCTGTTTTTT.

This chain connects TRBV10-3 to TRBJ2-7, with 7 nucleotides matching TRBD1. Trimming removed 10 bases from V and 0 bases from J; junction bases left unmatched: 9. Germline CDR1 reads ENHRY; CDR2 reads SYGVKD. This CDR3 comprises 14 residues. Written as DNA, the CDR3 is TGTGCCACCATAGGGACAGCGCACTCCTACGAGCAGTACTTC. Encoded protein: CATIGTAHSYEQYF.

This clone was found a few times. This chain connects TRBV29-1 to TRBJ1-2, with D possibly being TRBD1 (5 bases). This CDR3 contains 15 residues. Trimming left V 2 bases short and J 6 bases short, with 19 bases between. Looked up from germline, CDR1 is SQVTM and CDR2 is ANQGSEA. As DNA, the CDR3 is TGCAGCGTTGAACTCATCGGCAGGGAAACCAATGGCTACACCTTC. As protein: CSVELIGRETNGYTF.